This entry describes one T cell receptor (beta chain). The antigen is not known. CDR3 length equals 14 residues. The V end was cut by 5 bases, the J end by 2 bases, with 13 bases between. Per the germline V gene, CDR1 is MNHEY and CDR2 is SMNVEV (reference sequence). The sample belongs to a study of CD8 T cells in ankylosing spondylitis. Each TCR beta library was made by quantitative 5'-RACE that incorporated molecular barcodes. TCRdb redid the calling of the 5' RACE reads with MiXCR, one entry per CDR3 protein. The table includes a few hundred thousand distinct CDR3 sequences, about 20% detected once. Study-level points and caveats: Blood of patients with ankylosing spondylitis appeared to be characterized by a TCR beta motif of several highly homologous variants.

This receptor was taken from a female donor with ankylosing spondylitis or in good health (not recorded which). The chain uses TRBV27 and TRBJ2-7; D not certain. Sequencing used blood, either unsorted or a sorted T cell fraction (not recorded which). The CDR3 loop is CASSPHARAYEQYF. The CDR3 nucleotides are TGTGCCAGCAGTCCCCACGCGCGAGCCTACGAGCAGTACTTC.